These T cell receptor beta chains were read from a single sample in a study of monozygotic twins with inflammatory bowel disease. Each CDR3 protein gets one entry in TCRdb, which reprocessed the 5' RACE reads and gives no DNA. Reported are over 200,000 distinct CDR3 sequences; the ten largest clones contain roughly 7.1%. The sequencing input was blood. The source is a human donor with ulcerative colitis or Crohn's disease, or a healthy co-twin of an affected twin (not recorded which). CDR3s include the opening cysteine and the closing phenylalanine or tryptophan.

v_call: TRBV12-3/TRBV12-4; j_call: TRBJ1-1; cdr3_aa: CASSLPFENTEAFF
v_call: TRBV5-1; j_call: TRBJ2-1; cdr3_aa: CASSPTGQGSFEQFF
v_call: TRBV5-5; j_call: TRBJ2-7; cdr3_aa: CASSLGFVDSYEQYF
v_call: TRBV29-1; j_call: TRBJ2-3; cdr3_aa: CSAKLGTSTDTQYF
v_call: TRBV28; j_call: TRBJ1-5; cdr3_aa: CASRTGAVSNQPQHF
v_call: TRBV5-1; j_call: TRBJ1-1; cdr3_aa: CASSFGQGQGTEAFF
v_call: TRBV4-3; j_call: TRBJ1-2; cdr3_aa: CASSHSTGVNYGYTF
v_call: TRBV15; j_call: TRBJ2-7; cdr3_aa: CATSRGRDGHYEQYF
v_call: TRBV3-1; j_call: TRBJ2-5; cdr3_aa: CASSQKGGKTQETQYF
v_call: TRBV15; j_call: TRBJ2-3; cdr3_aa: CATSRDRFADTQYF
v_call: TRBV6-1; j_call: TRBJ2-1; cdr3_aa: CASWGLAGASYNEQFF
v_call: TRBV13; j_call: TRBJ2-5; cdr3_aa: CASSKRAGETQYF
v_call: TRBV5-1; j_call: TRBJ2-1; cdr3_aa: CASSAGTSGYNEQFF
v_call: TRBV5-1; j_call: TRBJ1-6; cdr3_aa: CASSLYALDSPLHF
v_call: TRBV19; j_call: TRBJ2-1; cdr3_aa: CAVSSYNEQFF